This record concerns one TCR beta chain sequence. Its antigen is unidentified. MiXCR, applied by TCRdb to the 5' RACE reads, yields one record per CDR3 protein. The table lists 250,000 or so distinct CDR3 sequences, 6% to 8.5% of them singletons, with about 5.6% in the top ten. The sample is drawn from a study of identical twins. Points from the study as a whole: Beta out-of-frame sequences showed weaker excess sharing between twins. Out-of-frame TCR alpha sharing in monozygotic twins exceeded recombination model predictions.

This CDR3 has 16 amino acids. The junction had 15 bases not matched to a gene; V was cut back by 5 bases and J by 7 bases. CDR1 is LNHNV, CDR2 YYDKDF, per germline (reference sequence). These data are also associated with another study on yellow fever vaccine responses in identical twins.

J is TRBJ1-1 and V is TRBV15, with 8 bases lining up with TRBD1. This sequence originates from a woman between 18 and 29 years old in good health. Source material: CD8+ T cells sorted from blood. Here the CDR3 DNA reads TGTGCCACCAGCCCACGAGGTGCAGGGGGCTTTGGTGAAGCTTTCTTT. As protein: CATSPRGAGGFGEAFF.